Shown below are 20 T cell receptor beta chains from a single sample sequenced in a study of blood T cell repertoires in COVID-19. Data came from immunoSEQ multiplex PCR; TCRdb stores just in-frame clones and leaves some out. The profile shows about 210,000 clones, 80% to 90% of them singletons. The sample consisted of PBMCs or T cells enriched from blood (not recorded which). These receptors originate from a man in his forties or fifties who had recovered from COVID-19.

This clone has only a few counts. This CDR3 is also generated by other DNA sequences in the sample. J is TRBJ2-1 and V is TRBV9; a possible D gene is TRBD2 (5 bases). V was cut by 4 bases and J by 0 bases, with 11 bases left in between. Looked up from germline, CDR1 is SGDLS and CDR2 is YYNGEE. The CDR3 length is 15 residues. This chain's CDR3 is CASSPSGSSYNEQFF. CDR3 coding DNA: TGTGCCAGCAGCCCAAGCGGTTCCTCCTACAATGAGCAGTTCTTC.

The chain has TRBV11-2 and TRBJ2-3; TRBD2 matches 12 bases. Germline-derived CDR1 and CDR2 are SGHAT and FQNNGV. V shed 4 bases and J 3 bases; nucleotides not matched to a gene: 8. This CDR3 has 17 amino acids. In DNA, the CDR3 is TGTGCCAGCAGCTCCTGGACTAGCGGGAACCCAACAGATACGCAGTATTTT. Protein product: CASSSWTSGNPTDTQYF.

The V and J genes are TRBV10-1 and TRBJ2-1; D possibly corresponds to TRBD1 (6 bases). There are 14 residues in the CDR3. Germline-derived CDR1 and CDR2 are WNHNN and SYGVQD (reference sequence). V was trimmed by 5 bases and J by 2 bases, leaving 10 bases between them. The CDR3 spells CASSFRTAYNEQFF. In DNA, the CDR3 is TGCGCCAGCAGTTTCAGGACAGCCTACAATGAGCAGTTCTTC.

In its sample, this clone was seen once. At the DNA level, this CDR3 is encoded by other sequences in the same sample as well. This chain joins TRBV24-1 and TRBJ1-5; 8 nucleotides match TRBD1. The CDR3 consists of 16 residues. J was trimmed by 4 bases and V by 4 bases; bases with no gene match: 8. Germline V CDR1 and CDR2: KGHDR, SFDVKD. The CDR3, as DNA: TGTGCCACCAGTGACTCCGGACAGGGAGGAAATCAGCCCCAGCATTTT. Its protein is CATSDSGQGGNQPQHF.

This clone was detected many times. The genes are TRBV18 and TRBJ2-7, with TRBD1 matching over 7 bases. Germline V gene data show CDR1 as KGHSH and CDR2 as LQKENI. The V segment lost 5 bases and the J segment 5 bases; nucleotides outside the gene matches: 3. This CDR3 has 12 amino acids. The CDR3 DNA reads as TGTGCCAGCTCATTTACAGGGGACGAGCAGTACTTC. Its translation is CASSFTGDEQYF.

The chain is built from TRBV2 and TRBJ2-5, with TRBD2 matching over 9 bases. This CDR3 spans 17 amino acids. V dropped 4 bases and J dropped 6; count of bases not matched to a gene: 15. Looked up from germline, CDR1 is SNHLY and CDR2 is FYNNEI. CDR3 loop: CASSGSGGGAVGKTQYF. DNA for the CDR3: TGTGCCAGCAGTGGCAGTGGCGGGGGGGCCGTCGGAAAGACCCAGTACTTC. Full variable domain (remainder filled in from reference TRBV2 and TRBJ2-5): EPEVTQTPSHQVTQMGQEVILRCVPISNHLYFYWYRQILGQKVEFLVSFYNNEISEKSEIFDDQFSVERPDGSNFTLKIRSTKLEDSAMYFCASSGSGGGAVGKTQYFGPGTRLLVL.

On this clone itself: Additional DNA sequences in this sample encode the identical CDR3. This chain joins TRBV5-1 and TRBJ2-1, with TRBD1 matching 9 bases. The CDR3 runs to 16 residues. J lost 3 bases, V lost 0 bases, and 4 bases had no gene match. The germline V gene encodes CDR1 SGHRS and CDR2 YFSETQ. The CDR3 nucleotides read TGCGCCAGCAGCTTGGGAGACAGGGGGTTCTACAATGAGCAGTTCTTC. Its translation is CASSLGDRGFYNEQFF. Full variable domain (remainder filled in from reference TRBV5-1 and TRBJ2-1): KAGVTQTPRYLIKTRGQQVTLSCSPISGHRSVSWYQQTPGQGLQFLFEYFSETQRNKGNFPGRFSGRQFSNSRSEMNVSTLELGDSALYLCASSLGDRGFYNEQFFGPGTRLTVL.

This clone has just a few counts. The J gene is TRBJ1-2, the V gene TRBV27, with D unresolved. This CDR3 is 14 amino acids long. V gave up 3 bases and J gave up 4 bases, with 12 bases separating them. Germline V gives CDR1 MNHEY, CDR2 SMNVEV (reference sequence). The DNA of the CDR3 is TGTGCCAGCAGTTTTAACGTCGAGGTCTATGGCTACACCTTC. Protein: CASSFNVEVYGYTF.

V gene TRBV5-1 combines with J gene TRBJ2-4; tentatively, D is TRBD2 (6 bases). This CDR3 spans 16 amino acids. V lost 3 bases and J lost 8, with 21 bases in between. Germline V CDR1 and CDR2: SGHRS, YFSETQ. Here the CDR3 DNA reads TGCGCCAGCAGCTACTCCGGGACCCCGGAGGGCGACATTCAGTACTTC. The encoded protein is CASSYSGTPEGDIQYF.

V gene TRBV18 combines with J gene TRBJ1-2; 7 bases align to TRBD1. CDR1 and CDR2 from the germline V gene are KGHSH and LQKENI. J was trimmed by 6 bases and V by 3 bases; bases with no gene match: 1. This CDR3 comprises 12 residues. The CDR3 is CASSPGQDGYTF. CDR3 nucleotides: TGTGCCAGCTCACCTGGACAGGATGGCTACACCTTC.

The chain links TRBV19 to TRBJ1-1; TRBD1 is a possible D gene (5 bases). The germline V gene has CDR1 LNHDA and CDR2 SQIVND (reference sequence). The ends were cut back, 2 bases at V and 0 bases at J, with 10 bases in the middle. This CDR3 is 15 amino acids long. CDR3 in DNA: TGTGCCAGTAGTATACGGACACGGCTGAACACTGAAGCTTTCTTT. Residues: CASSIRTRLNTEAFF.

This clone turned up a few times. This chain links TRBV9 with TRBJ2-2; D unresolved. V was shortened by 3 bases and J by 3 bases, with 15 bases between the two germline ends. The length of the CDR3 is 16 residues. CDR1 SGDLS and CDR2 YYNGEE come from the germline V gene. The CDR3, as DNA: TGTGCCAGCAGCGGGCGGTTGACGGAAGACACCGGGGAGCTGTTTTTT. Encoded protein: CASSGRLTEDTGELFF.

The chain recombines TRBV15 with TRBJ2-1; 10 bases align to TRBD2. This CDR3 region has 18 residues. Per the germline V gene, CDR1 is LNHNV and CDR2 is YYDKDF (reference sequence). The J segment lost 7 bases and the V segment lost 1 base, leaving 13 bases of the junction unmatched. The CDR3 DNA follows: TGTGCCACCAGCAGAGGTCTAGCGGGAGCTAACCCCCAGAATGAGCAGTTCTTC. Protein sequence: CATSRGLAGANPQNEQFF.

The chain carries TRBV29-1 and TRBJ1-3, with TRBD1 identical over 7 bases. The germline V gene has CDR1 SQVTM and CDR2 ANQGSEA. The CDR3 sequence is 14 residues long. Trimming removed 4 bases from V and 7 bases from J; junction bases left unmatched: 10. CDR3 amino acids: CSVAKRGQPNTIYF. The CDR3 DNA follows: TGCAGCGTTGCTAAACGGGGACAGCCGAACACCATATATTTT.

The V and J genes are TRBV18 and TRBJ1-1; tentative D call: TRBD1 (6 bases). Between the trimmed V and J ends, which lost 3 bases and 7 bases, there was a span of 21 bases. This CDR3 has 16 residues. The germline V gene encodes CDR1 KGHSH and CDR2 LQKENI. CDR3 sequence reads: CASSPRQALGQFEAFF. In DNA form, the CDR3 reads TGTGCCAGCTCACCGAGACAGGCTCTCGGGCAGTTTGAAGCTTTCTTT.

This clone was observed a few times. The chain is built from TRBV12-5 and TRBJ2-1; D remains ambiguous. The germline gives CDR1 LGHNT, CDR2 FRNRAP. The V gene lost 3 bases and the J gene lost 6 bases, with 9 bases spanning the gap. The CDR3 is 13 amino acids. CDR3 region: CASGFSPTNEQFF. In DNA, the CDR3 is TGTGCTAGTGGTTTTAGCCCCACCAATGAGCAGTTCTTC.

This chain links TRBV7-2 with TRBJ2-3, with a weak D call TRBD1 (5 bases). Per the germline V gene, CDR1 is SGHTA and CDR2 is FQGNSA. CDR3 length: 15 amino acids. Deletions cut 3 bases from V and 5 bases from J, with 15 bases between. The CDR3 here is CASSLGSGRRDTQYF. CDR3 nucleotide sequence: TGTGCCAGCAGCTTGGGGTCAGGGCGTAGAGATACGCAGTATTTT.

This clone was counted a few times. The CDR3 DNA reads as TGTGCCAGCAGCCCCCAGGGGGCAGGCAGTCGACCGAACACTGAAGCTTTCTTT. This codes for CASSPQGAGSRPNTEAFF. The chain is built from TRBV7-3 and TRBJ1-1, with 8 bases matching TRBD1. Germline loops: CDR1 SGHTA, CDR2 FQGTGA. This CDR3 is 18 amino acids long. The ends lost 5 bases at V and 1 base at J; junction bases unmatched: 15.

The sample holds a few counts of this clone. The chain links TRBV5-1 to TRBJ1-3, with D tentatively TRBD1 (5 bases). The CDR3 contains 15 residues. Germline values: CDR1 SGHRS, CDR2 YFSETQ. With 0 bases removed from V and 3 bases from J, the gap between germline ends came to 10 bases. This CDR3 is CASSLAGVGGNTIYF. For the CDR3, the DNA is TGCGCCAGCAGCTTGGCGGGGGTTGGTGGAAACACCATATATTTT.

The V call is TRBV5-1, the J call TRBJ2-1, with TRBD2 matching 9 bases. The V and J ends lost 0 bases and 4 bases, in that order; junction bases with no gene match: 2. The length of the CDR3 is 15 residues. The germline gives CDR1 SGHRS, CDR2 YFSETQ. CDR3 protein: CASSLASGTYNEQFF. The CDR3 DNA reads as TGCGCCAGCAGCTTGGCTAGCGGGACTTACAATGAGCAGTTCTTC.